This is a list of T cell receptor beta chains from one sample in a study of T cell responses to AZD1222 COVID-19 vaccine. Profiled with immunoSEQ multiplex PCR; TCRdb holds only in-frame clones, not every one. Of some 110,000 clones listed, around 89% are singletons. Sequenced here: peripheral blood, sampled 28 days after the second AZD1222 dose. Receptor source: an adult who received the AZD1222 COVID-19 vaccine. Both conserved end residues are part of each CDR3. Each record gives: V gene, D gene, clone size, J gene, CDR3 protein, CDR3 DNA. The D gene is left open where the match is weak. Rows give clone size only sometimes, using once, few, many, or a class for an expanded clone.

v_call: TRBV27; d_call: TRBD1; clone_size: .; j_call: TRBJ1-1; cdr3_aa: CASSLLGTAEAFF; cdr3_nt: TGTGCCAGCAGTTTATTAGGGACAGCTGAAGCTTTCTTT
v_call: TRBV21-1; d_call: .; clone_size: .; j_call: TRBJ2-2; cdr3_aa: CARIPGTALPGELFF; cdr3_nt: TGTGCCCGTATTCCTGGGACCGCTTTGCCCGGGGAGCTGTTTTTT
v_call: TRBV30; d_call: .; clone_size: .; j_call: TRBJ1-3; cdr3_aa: CAWSVLNTIYF; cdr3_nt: TGTGCCTGGAGTGTTTTAAACACCATATATTTT
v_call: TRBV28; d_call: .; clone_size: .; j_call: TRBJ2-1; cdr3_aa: CASSFVAGWGNEQFF; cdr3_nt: TGTGCCAGCAGTTTCGTGGCGGGATGGGGCAATGAGCAGTTCTTC
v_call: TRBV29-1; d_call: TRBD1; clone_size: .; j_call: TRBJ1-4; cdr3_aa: CSATRQGEKLFF; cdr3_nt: TGCAGCGCTACAAGACAGGGGGAAAAACTGTTTTTT
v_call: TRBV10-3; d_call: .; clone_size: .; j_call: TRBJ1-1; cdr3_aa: CATGWGARAFF; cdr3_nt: TGTGCCACCGGGTGGGGGGCGCGGGCTTTCTTT
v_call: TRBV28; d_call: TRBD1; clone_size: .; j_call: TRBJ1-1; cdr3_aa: CASSFPGAGGLAEAFF; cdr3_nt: TGTGCCAGCAGTTTCCCTGGGGCAGGGGGCTTGGCTGAAGCTTTCTTT
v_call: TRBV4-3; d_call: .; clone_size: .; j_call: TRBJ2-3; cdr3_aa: CASSQIEADTQYF; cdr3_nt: TGCGCCAGCAGCCAAATCGAGGCAGATACGCAGTATTTT
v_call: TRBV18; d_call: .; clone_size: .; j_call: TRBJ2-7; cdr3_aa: CASSREGVEQYF; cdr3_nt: TGTGCCAGCTCACGTGAGGGAGTCGAGCAGTACTTC
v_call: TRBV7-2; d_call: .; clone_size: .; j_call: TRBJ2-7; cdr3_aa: CASSLAYDYEQYF; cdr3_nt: TGTGCCAGCAGCTTAGCGTATGACTACGAGCAGTACTTC
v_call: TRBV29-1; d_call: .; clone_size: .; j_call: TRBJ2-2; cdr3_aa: CSVEDRDRANTGELFF; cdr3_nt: TGCAGCGTTGAAGATCGCGACCGAGCGAACACCGGGGAGCTGTTTTTT
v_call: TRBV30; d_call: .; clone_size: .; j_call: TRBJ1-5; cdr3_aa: CAWSGSNQPQHF; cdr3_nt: TGTGCCTGGAGCGGCAGCAATCAGCCCCAGCATTTT
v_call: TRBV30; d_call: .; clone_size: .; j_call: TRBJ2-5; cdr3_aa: CAWSNLRGETQYF; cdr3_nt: TGTGCCTGGAGTAATCTAAGGGGGGAGACCCAGTACTTC
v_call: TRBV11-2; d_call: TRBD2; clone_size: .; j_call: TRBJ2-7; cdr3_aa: CASSLASGRIHEQYF; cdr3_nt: TGTGCCAGCAGCTTAGCTAGCGGGAGGATCCACGAGCAGTACTTC
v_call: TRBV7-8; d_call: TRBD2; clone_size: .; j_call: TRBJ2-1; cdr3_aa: CASSLERESYNEQFF; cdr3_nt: TGTGCCAGCAGCCTTGAGCGGGAATCCTACAATGAGCAGTTCTTC
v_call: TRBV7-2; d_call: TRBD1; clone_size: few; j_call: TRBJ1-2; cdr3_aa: CASSHGQGYGYTF; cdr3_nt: TGTGCCAGCAGCCACGGACAGGGCTATGGCTACACCTTC
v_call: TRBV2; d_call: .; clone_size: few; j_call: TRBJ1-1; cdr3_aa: CASSVAGMNTEAFF; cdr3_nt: TGTGCCAGCAGTGTAGCGGGCATGAACACTGAAGCTTTCTTT
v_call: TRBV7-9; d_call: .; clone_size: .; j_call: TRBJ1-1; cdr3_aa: CASSPSFRGEAFF; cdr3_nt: TGTGCCAGCAGCCCCAGTTTTAGGGGAGAAGCTTTCTTT
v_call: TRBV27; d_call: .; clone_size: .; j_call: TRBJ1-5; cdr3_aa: CASSLFFSNQPQHF; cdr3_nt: TGTGCCAGCAGTTTATTCTTTAGCAATCAGCCCCAGCATTTT
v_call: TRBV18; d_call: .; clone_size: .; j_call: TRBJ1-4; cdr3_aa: CASSRTRGVDEKLFF; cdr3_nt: TGTGCCAGCTCTCGTACCAGGGGAGTGGATGAAAAACTGTTTTTT
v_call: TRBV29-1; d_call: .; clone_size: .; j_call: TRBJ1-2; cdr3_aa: CSARDGGGKNYGYTF; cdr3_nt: TGCAGCGCCCGAGACGGAGGAGGCAAAAACTATGGCTACACCTTC
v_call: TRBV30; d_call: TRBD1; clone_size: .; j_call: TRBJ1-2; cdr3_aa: CAWGDRVYGYTF; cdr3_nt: TGTGCCTGGGGGGACAGGGTCTATGGCTACACCTTC
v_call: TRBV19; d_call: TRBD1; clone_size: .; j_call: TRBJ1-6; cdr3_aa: CASKGQVDSPLHF; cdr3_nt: TGTGCCAGTAAGGGACAGGTAGATTCACCCCTCCACTTT
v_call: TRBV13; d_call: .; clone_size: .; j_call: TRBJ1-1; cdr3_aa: CASRTRGGLDTEAFF; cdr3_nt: TGTGCCAGCAGAACTCGTGGGGGGTTGGACACTGAAGCTTTCTTT
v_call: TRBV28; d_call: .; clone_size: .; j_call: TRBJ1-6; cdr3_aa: CASRPQGYNSPLHF; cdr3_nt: TGTGCCAGCAGGCCCCAAGGGTATAATTCACCCCTCCACTTT
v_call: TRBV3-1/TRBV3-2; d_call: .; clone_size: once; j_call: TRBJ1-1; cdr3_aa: CASSHGLGNTEAFF; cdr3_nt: TGTGCCAGCAGCCATGGCTTGGGGAACACTGAAGCTTTCTTT